The clone carrying this T cell receptor beta chain was found once. The V and J ends lost 4 bases and 0 bases, in that order; junction bases with no gene match: 6. In germline, CDR1 is WSHSY, CDR2 SAAADI. This CDR3 contains 16 residues. TCRdb's table, derived via immunoSEQ multiplex PCR, lists solely in-frame clones and lacks some. The sample lists hundreds of thousands of clones; roughly 88% were seen once. The sample is drawn from a study of blood T cell repertoires in COVID-19. Turning to the study itself: Samples of COVID-19 (acute and convalescent) were obtained from the United States, Italy and Spain.

This receptor was identified in a woman aged 18-29 years who had been exposed to COVID-19. The sample consisted of PBMCs or T cells enriched from blood (not recorded which). The chain combines TRBV10-2 with TRBJ1-3, with TRBD1 identical over 7 bases. The CDR3 nucleotides are TGCGCCAGCAGTGCTCGACAGGGCAACTCTGGAAACACCATATATTTT. Its protein is CASSARQGNSGNTIYF.